Below are 19 T cell receptor beta chains sequenced from a single sample in a study of blood T cell repertoires in COVID-19. Generated by immunoSEQ multiplex PCR, the TCRdb table keeps only in-frame clones and is missing some. This sample carries approximately 68,000 clones, approximately 86% of them seen once, and the ten largest clones take around 15%. Sequenced sample: peripheral blood. Every receptor here comes from a man at least 80 years old with active COVID-19.

The chain carries TRBV28 and TRBJ1-2; D gene ambiguous. Germline CDR1 reads MDHEN; CDR2 reads SYDVKM. This CDR3 spans 12 amino acids. V was clipped by 5 bases and J by 2 bases, with 6 bases between them. CDR3 loop: CASSILNYGYTF. In DNA form, the CDR3 reads TGTGCCAGCAGTATCCTAAACTATGGCTACACCTTC.

V is TRBV13 and J is TRBJ2-3; possible D gene TRBD1, 6 bases. The V gene's germline CDR1 is PRHDT and CDR2 FYEKMQ (reference sequence). CDR3 length: 15 amino acids. V was cut by 4 bases and J by 1 base, with 12 bases left in between. Written as DNA, the CDR3 is TGTGCCAGCAGCTCCCGGGACAAGGGCACAGATACGCAGTATTTT. Translated: CASSSRDKGTDTQYF.

V usage is TRBV24-1 and J usage is TRBJ1-2; no reliable D call. The CDR3 totals 14 residues. V lost 3 bases and J 8 bases, leaving 15 bases between the germline ends. Germline-derived CDR1 and CDR2 are KGHDR and SFDVKD. The CDR3 loop reads CATSDPGSRLGYTF. The CDR3 DNA follows: TGTGCCACCAGTGATCCGGGGTCTCGGCTGGGCTACACCTTC.

The chain is built from TRBV9 and TRBJ1-6, with TRBD1 as a possible D gene (6 bases). The CDR3 is made up of 13 amino acids. Per the germline V gene, CDR1 is SGDLS and CDR2 is YYNGEE. V was trimmed by 3 bases and J by 7 bases, leaving 8 bases between them. Here the CDR3 reads CASSEGVNSPLHF. In DNA, the CDR3 is TGTGCCAGCAGCGAGGGGGTCAATTCACCCCTCCACTTT. The full variable domain, in which reference TRBV9 and TRBJ1-6 provide the parts outside the CDR3, is DSGVTQTPKHLITATGQRVTLRCSPRSGDLSVYWYQQSLDQGLQFLIQYYNGEERAKGNILERFSAQQFPDLHSELNLSSLELGDSALYFCASSEGVNSPLHFGNGTRLTVT.

The chain's CDR3 is CASSLSTGVSNQPQHF. CDR3 DNA: TGTGCCAGCAGTTTATCGACAGGGGTTAGCAATCAGCCCCAGCATTTT. V and J are TRBV27 and TRBJ1-5; 8 bases line up with TRBD1. The CDR3 contains 16 residues. Unmatched junction bases numbered 1, after V lost 0 bases and J lost 0 bases. Per germline, CDR1 MNHEY and CDR2 SMNVEV (reference sequence).

This clone was counted a single time. The chain links TRBV6-2 or TRBV6-3 to TRBJ2-1, with D possibly being TRBD1 (6 bases). V lost 1 base to trimming and J lost 12 bases, with 10 bases between them. Germline V CDR1 and CDR2: MNHEY, SVGEGT. The CDR3 runs 12 residues. CDR3 protein: CASSYLGGLQFF. The CDR3 DNA reads TGTGCCAGCAGTTACTTAGGGGGTCTGCAGTTCTTC.

The CDR3 here is CASSLAGGRGIDTGELFF. The CDR3 region has the DNA TGTGCCAGCAGCTTAGCGGGGGGCCGGGGGATCGACACCGGGGAGCTGTTTTTT. This chain connects TRBV5-4 to TRBJ2-2; the match to TRBD2 covers 9 bases. Germline V gives CDR1 SGHNT, CDR2 YYREEE (reference sequence). This CDR3 region has 18 residues. V lost 2 bases and J lost 3; bases outside the gene matches: 11.

The rearrangement links TRBV5-4 to TRBJ1-6, with D possibly matching TRBD1 (5 bases). Germline-derived CDR1 and CDR2 are SGHNT and YYREEE (reference sequence). CDR3 length: 14 amino acids. Trimming removed 5 bases from V and 9 bases from J, with 15 bases in between. The CDR3 spells CASSRDFGGSPLHF. The CDR3, as DNA: TGTGCCAGCAGTCGGGACTTTGGGGGTTCACCCCTCCACTTT.

The chain joins TRBV7-2 to TRBJ1-1; D gene ambiguous. CDR3 length: 13 residues. V was clipped by 4 bases and J by 4 bases, with 10 bases between them. CDR1 is SGHTA and CDR2 is FQGNSA in the germline V gene. The CDR3 DNA follows: TGTGCCAGCAGCTCCACAGAAGGCACTGAAGCTTTCTTT. It is translated as CASSSTEGTEAFF.

The genes are TRBV19 and TRBJ2-3; a weak D match, TRBD1 (6 bases). Deletions cut 7 bases from V and 3 bases from J, with 11 bases between. Germline loops: CDR1 LNHDA, CDR2 SQIVND (reference sequence). There are 13 residues in the CDR3. This CDR3 is CASKNTGTDTQYF. The CDR3 DNA follows: TGTGCCAGTAAAAATACAGGGACAGATACGCAGTATTTT.

The chain recombines TRBV19 with TRBJ1-5; no firm D call. V was cut by 1 base and J by 5 bases, with 3 bases left in between. The CDR3 consists of 12 residues. The germline V gene has CDR1 LNHDA and CDR2 SQIVND (reference sequence). The CDR3 nucleotides read TGTGCCAGTAGTATAGCAGATCAGCCCCAGCATTTT. Translating gives CASSIADQPQHF.

The V call is TRBV19, the J call TRBJ1-5; possible D gene TRBD1, 6 bases. Trimming removed 6 bases from V and 0 bases from J, with 21 bases in between. The CDR3 consists of 18 residues. The V gene's germline CDR1 is LNHDA and CDR2 SQIVND (reference sequence). CDR3 protein: CASSELGQHQYSNQPQHF. CDR3 sequence (DNA): TGTGCCAGTAGCGAACTAGGACAGCACCAATATAGCAATCAGCCCCAGCATTTT. The complete variable domain, with remaining parts taken from reference TRBV19 and TRBJ1-5, reads DGGITQSPKYLFRKEGQNVTLSCEQNLNHDAMYWYRQDPGQGLRLIYYSQIVNDFQKGDIAEGYSVSREKKESFPLTVTSAQKNPTAFYLCASSELGQHQYSNQPQHFGDGTRLSIL.

The V gene is TRBV14, the J gene TRBJ1-2, with TRBD1 identical over 7 bases. CDR1 and CDR2 (germline): SGHDN, FVKESK. This CDR3 is 14 amino acids long. After removal of 5 bases from V and 8 bases from J, the junction contained 11 bases not matched to a gene. DNA for the CDR3: TGTGCCAGCAGCGGCCCAACGGGACAGTACGGCTACACCTTC. Encoded protein: CASSGPTGQYGYTF. Drawing the rest from reference TRBV14 and TRBJ1-2, the complete variable domain is EAGVTQFPSHSVIEKGQTVTLRCDPISGHDNLYWYRRVMGKEIKFLLHFVKESKQDESGMPNNRFLAERTGGTYSTLKVQPAELEDSGVYFCASSGPTGQYGYTFGSGTRLTVV.

The rearrangement joins TRBV7-6 to TRBJ2-3, with a weak D call TRBD2 (7 bases). Germline V gives CDR1 SGHVS, CDR2 FNYEAQ. There are 16 residues in the CDR3. V was cut by 5 bases and J by 5 bases, with 20 bases left in between. For the CDR3, the DNA is TGTGCCAGCAGCCCGGGGGGCTTCAGGGGTATAGATACGCAGTATTTT. Its translation is CASSPGGFRGIDTQYF.

In its sample, this clone was seen a few times. The J gene is TRBJ1-4, the V gene TRBV6-6; no clear D gene. V was shortened by 10 bases and J by 6 bases, with 12 bases between the two germline ends. The length of the CDR3 is 12 residues. Germline V lookup: CDR1 MNHNY, CDR2 SVGAGI (reference sequence). CDR3 nucleotides: TGTGCCACCCGAGGAAAAGATGAAAAACTGTTTTTT. Protein sequence: CATRGKDEKLFF.

The chain links TRBV5-1 to TRBJ2-1; 12 bases are shared with TRBD1. CDR3 length equals 18 residues. Germline values: CDR1 SGHRS, CDR2 YFSETQ. V trimming: 6 bases; J trimming: 6 bases; junction bases outside the gene matches: 16. CDR3 amino acids: CASIVGTGGAPGTNEQFF. Written as DNA, the CDR3 is TGCGCCAGCATCGTAGGGACAGGGGGCGCCCCGGGTACCAATGAGCAGTTCTTC.

The chain recombines TRBV7-6 with TRBJ1-1; 9 positions agree with TRBD1. The CDR3 covers 15 residues. Trimming took 4 bases from V and 0 from J; bases not matched to a gene: 3. Per germline, CDR1 SGHVS and CDR2 FNYEAQ. The CDR3, as DNA: TGTGCCAGCAGCTCGGGACAGGGCCTGAACACTGAAGCTTTCTTT. Translating gives CASSSGQGLNTEAFF.

The rearrangement joins TRBV9 to TRBJ1-1, with 7 bases lining up with TRBD1. CDR1 is SGDLS and CDR2 is YYNGEE in the germline V gene. After removal of 3 bases from V and 5 bases from J, the junction contained 13 bases not matched to a gene. The CDR3 runs to 16 residues. The CDR3 bases are TGTGCCAGCAGCGCCCACAGGGGCGGCGGTTTGACTGAAGCTTTCTTT. This encodes CASSAHRGGGLTEAFF.

This chain joins TRBV11-2 and TRBJ2-5; a possible D gene is TRBD2 (6 bases). Between the trimmed V and J ends, which lost 4 bases and 5 bases, there was a span of 11 bases. Germline lookup yields CDR1 SGHAT and CDR2 FQNNGV. The CDR3 loop spans 13 amino acids. CDR3 coding DNA: TGTGCCAGCAGCTGGGGGGTTAGGGAGACCCAGTACTTC. Amino acid sequence: CASSWGVRETQYF.